Included here is one TCR beta chain sequence, with context. The data are from a study of shared clonotypes between healthy human individuals. Sequenced by immunoSEQ multiplex PCR; TCRdb stores in-frame clones only, minus some. This table holds 500,000 or so clones, roughly 95% found once. Sequenced input: naive CD4+ T cells sorted from blood. The subset here: CD45RA+ positively selected. This TCR was sampled from a woman aged 25 to 39 in good health.

The CDR3 protein is CASRTKGQPDTQYF. The CDR3, as DNA: TGTGCCAGCCGAACCAAAGGGCAACCAGATACGCAGTATTTT. The V gene is TRBV2, the J gene TRBJ2-3; D remains ambiguous. Per the germline V gene, CDR1 is SNHLY and CDR2 is FYNNEI. The CDR3 sequence is 14 residues long. The V end was cut by 8 bases, the J end by 4 bases, with 16 bases between.